The 17 T cell receptor beta chains below were found in one sample sequenced in a study of OX40 agonist ivuxolimab in advanced cancers. Produced via immunoSEQ multiplex PCR; TCRdb's table is partial and in-frame only. The sample lists tens of thousands of clones, roughly 80% occurring once. The sample here was CD4+ or CD8+ T cells sorted from blood, taken in a trial of the OX40 agonist ivuxolimab. These receptors originate from an adult with an advanced solid tumor such as melanoma, head and neck, liver or kidney cancer.

The count of this clone is one. The V and J genes are TRBV7-2 and TRBJ1-5; D gene unclear. Germline lookup yields CDR1 SGHTA and CDR2 FQGNSA. CDR3 length equals 15 residues. Trimming stripped 1 base from V and 7 bases from J, with 14 bases between. The CDR3 coding sequence is TGTGCCAGCAGCTTAGAGGCAGGCGTGTGGCAGCCCCAGCATTTT. Amino acids: CASSLEAGVWQPQHF.

V gene TRBV5-1 combines with J gene TRBJ1-1; D ambiguous. The V end lost 4 bases, the J end lost 4 bases, and 17 bases lay between the germline ends. In germline, CDR1 is SGHRS, CDR2 YFSETQ. This CDR3 is built from 15 residues. The CDR3 protein is CASSPSKSRVTEAFF. The CDR3 DNA reads as TGCGCCAGCAGCCCTTCCAAATCTCGGGTCACTGAAGCTTTCTTT. The full variable domain, its missing parts supplied by reference TRBV5-1 and TRBJ1-1, is KAGVTQTPRYLIKTRGQQVTLSCSPISGHRSVSWYQQTPGQGLQFLFEYFSETQRNKGNFPGRFSGRQFSNSRSEMNVSTLELGDSALYLCASSPSKSRVTEAFFGQGTRLTVV.

The chain joins TRBV7-6 to TRBJ1-2; 9 bases fit TRBD1. The CDR3 sequence is 13 residues long. Germline V lookup: CDR1 SGHVS, CDR2 FNYEAQ. The ends lost 1 base at V and 14 bases at J; junction bases unmatched: 8. In nucleotides, the CDR3 is TGTGCCAGCAGCTTAGAGGACAGGGGCTATTTGACCTTC. Protein product: CASSLEDRGYLTF. Full variable domain (rest looked up from reference TRBV7-6 and TRBJ1-2): GAGVSQSPRYKVTKRGQDVALRCDPISGHVSLYWYRQALGQGPEFLTYFNYEAQQDKSGLPNDRFSAERPEGSISTLTIQRTEQRDSAMYRCASSLEDRGYLTFGSGTRLTVV.

J is TRBJ2-3 and V is TRBV19, with D tentatively TRBD1 or TRBD2 (5 bases each). The CDR3 is 16 amino acids. V lost 2 bases and J 0 bases, leaving 12 bases between the germline ends. CDR1 LNHDA and CDR2 SQIVND come from the germline V gene (reference sequence). The CDR3 reads CASSIIGTASTDTQYF. The CDR3 DNA follows: TGTGCCAGTAGTATAATCGGGACGGCAAGCACAGATACGCAGTATTTT.

The genes are TRBV5-1 and TRBJ1-2; 7 nucleotides line up with TRBD1. CDR3 length: 15 residues. CDR1 and CDR2 (germline): SGHRS, YFSETQ. J lost 4 bases, V lost 4 bases, and 10 bases had no gene match. CDR3 sequence reads: CASSPHRQGSYGYTF. The CDR3 DNA follows: TGCGCCAGCAGCCCCCATAGACAGGGTTCCTATGGCTACACCTTC.

This clone appeared once. This chain uses TRBV6-6 with TRBJ1-5, with TRBD1 matching over 9 bases. The CDR3 runs 14 residues. Germline V gene lookup returns CDR1 MNHNY and CDR2 SVGAGI (reference sequence). The V segment lost 7 bases and the J segment 4 bases; nucleotides outside the gene matches: 5. The DNA of the CDR3 is TGTGCCAGCATCGGAGACAGGGGGAATCAGCCCCAGCATTTT. Protein: CASIGDRGNQPQHF.

This sequence joins TRBV7-3 and TRBJ2-5; D unresolved. Between the trimmed V and J ends, which lost 0 bases and 5 bases, there was a span of 4 bases. The V gene's germline CDR1 is SGHTA and CDR2 FQGTGA. There are 12 residues in the CDR3. The CDR3: CASSLTPETQYF. CDR3 bases: TGTGCCAGCAGCTTAACGCCGGAGACCCAGTACTTC.

In DNA form, the CDR3 reads TGTGCCAGTAGTATTGAGTCGGGGAGAGGGATAAACATTCAGTACTTC. The encoded protein is CASSIESGRGINIQYF. The chain carries TRBV19 and TRBJ2-4; tentatively, D is TRBD2 (5 bases). Between the trimmed V and J ends, which lost 3 bases and 6 bases, there was a span of 18 bases. Germline CDR1 is LNHDA and CDR2 is SQIVND (reference sequence). The CDR3 has 16 amino acids.

The chain links TRBV18 to TRBJ1-4; TRBD1 is a possible D gene (6 bases). This CDR3 spans 16 amino acids. Trimming took off 3 bases at V and 2 bases at J, with 13 bases between the two ends. Germline V gene data show CDR1 as KGHSH and CDR2 as LQKENI. The CDR3 spells CASSPSRGSTNEKLFF. The CDR3 DNA sequence: TGTGCCAGCTCACCTTCCAGGGGATCCACTAATGAAAAACTGTTTTTT.

There are a few counts of this clone. The J gene is TRBJ1-2, the V gene TRBV29-1; D unresolved. CDR1 is SQVTM and CDR2 is ANQGSEA in the germline V gene. The germline V and J ends were trimmed by 6 bases and 2 bases, with 16 bases remaining between them. The CDR3 extends over 14 amino acids. Here the CDR3 DNA reads TGCAGCGTGGAACGTGGGGTACAGAACTATGGCTACACCTTC. The encoded protein is CSVERGVQNYGYTF. Filled out from reference TRBV29-1 and TRBJ1-2, the complete variable domain reads SAVISQKPSRDICQRGTSLTIQCQVDSQVTMMFWYRQQPGQSLTLIATANQGSEATYESGFVIDKFPISRPNLTFSTLTVSNMSPEDSSIYLCSVERGVQNYGYTFGSGTRLTVV.

The chain carries TRBV7-6 and TRBJ1-4; D unresolved. This CDR3 region has 12 residues. V was cut by 1 base and J by 6 bases, with 3 bases left in between. Looked up from germline, CDR1 is SGHVS and CDR2 is FNYEAQ. The DNA of the CDR3 is TGTGCCAGCAGCTTAGTGGATGAAAAACTGTTTTTT. Residues: CASSLVDEKLFF.

This clone came up a few times. The J gene is TRBJ2-5, the V gene TRBV7-6, with 8 bases fitting TRBD2. CDR1 SGHVS and CDR2 FNYEAQ come from the germline V gene. The CDR3 is 16 amino acids. Losses at the gene ends were 1 base for V and 5 bases for J; bases not matched to a gene: 9. CDR3 amino acids: CASSLERVAGSETQYF. In nucleotides, the CDR3 is TGTGCCAGCAGCTTAGAGAGGGTAGCGGGAAGCGAGACCCAGTACTTC.

The chain has TRBV18 and TRBJ2-7; D is undetermined. CDR3 size: 12 residues. V dropped 5 bases and J dropped 1 base, with 6 bases sitting between them. CDR1 and CDR2 from the germline V gene are KGHSH and LQKENI. This chain's CDR3 is CASSSRSYEQYF. The CDR3 DNA is TGTGCCAGCTCATCCCGATCCTACGAGCAGTACTTC.

The rearrangement links TRBV5-1 to TRBJ1-2, with a weak D call TRBD1 (5 bases). The CDR3 totals 14 residues. With 2 bases removed from V and 8 bases from J, the gap between germline ends came to 16 bases. CDR1 and CDR2 from the germline V gene are SGHRS and YFSETQ. This chain's CDR3 is CASSLDRQGEGYTF. DNA for the CDR3: TGCGCCAGCAGCTTAGACCGCCAGGGAGAGGGCTACACCTTC.

J is TRBJ2-5 and V is TRBV5-1; 7 bases align to TRBD1. The CDR3 contains 14 residues. Germline lookup yields CDR1 SGHRS and CDR2 YFSETQ. After removal of 2 bases from V and 2 bases from J, the junction contained 3 bases not matched to a gene. CDR3 DNA: TGCGCCAGCAGCTTCGACAGGGAGCAAGAGACCCAGTACTTC. It encodes CASSFDREQETQYF.

The CDR3 here is CASSSDRADYGYTF. The CDR3, as DNA: TGTGCCAGTAGTAGCGACAGGGCGGACTATGGCTACACCTTC. The rearrangement uses TRBV19 and TRBJ1-2; 7 nucleotides line up with TRBD1. The J segment lost 3 bases and the V segment lost 4 bases, leaving 5 bases of the junction unmatched. The V gene's germline CDR1 is LNHDA and CDR2 SQIVND (reference sequence). The CDR3 is 14 residues long.

V is TRBV7-3 and J is TRBJ1-1; the D is unclear. The CDR3 contains 15 residues. Looked up from germline, CDR1 is SGHTA and CDR2 is FQGTGA. With 3 bases removed from V and 3 bases from J, the gap between germline ends came to 14 bases. The CDR3 protein is CASSLGYTAYTEAFF. The DNA for the CDR3 is TGTGCCAGCAGCTTGGGGTACACTGCTTACACTGAAGCTTTCTTT.